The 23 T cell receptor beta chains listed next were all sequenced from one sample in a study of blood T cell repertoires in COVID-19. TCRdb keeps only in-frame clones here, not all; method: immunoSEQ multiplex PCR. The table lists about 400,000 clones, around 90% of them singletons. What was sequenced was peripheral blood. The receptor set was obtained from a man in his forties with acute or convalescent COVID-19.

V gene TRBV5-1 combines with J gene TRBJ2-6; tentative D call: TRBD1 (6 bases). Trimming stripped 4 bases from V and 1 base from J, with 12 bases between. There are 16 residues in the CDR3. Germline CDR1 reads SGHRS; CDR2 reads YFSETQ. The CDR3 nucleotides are TGCGCCAGCAGCGATCAGACAGGATCTGGGGCCAACGTCCTGACTTTC. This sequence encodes CASSDQTGSGANVLTF.

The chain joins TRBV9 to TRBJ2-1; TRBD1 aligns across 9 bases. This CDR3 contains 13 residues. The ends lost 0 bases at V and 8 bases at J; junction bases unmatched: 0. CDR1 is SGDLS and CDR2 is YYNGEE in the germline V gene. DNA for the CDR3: TGTGCCAGCAGCGTAGGGACAGGGGATGAGCAGTTCTTC. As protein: CASSVGTGDEQFF.

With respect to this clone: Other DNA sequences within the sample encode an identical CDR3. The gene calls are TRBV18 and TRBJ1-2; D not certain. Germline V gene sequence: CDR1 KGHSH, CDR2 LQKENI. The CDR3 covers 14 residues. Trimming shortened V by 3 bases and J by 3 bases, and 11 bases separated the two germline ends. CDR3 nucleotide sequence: TGTGCCAGCTCACCGGGCCTTACCGACTATGGCTACACCTTC. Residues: CASSPGLTDYGYTF.

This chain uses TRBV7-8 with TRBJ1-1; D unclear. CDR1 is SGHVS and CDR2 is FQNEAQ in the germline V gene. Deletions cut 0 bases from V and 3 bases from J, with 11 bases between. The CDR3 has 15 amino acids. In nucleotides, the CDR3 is TGTGCCAGCAGCTTAGCGCCCCGGGGTTACACTGAAGCTTTCTTT. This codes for CASSLAPRGYTEAFF. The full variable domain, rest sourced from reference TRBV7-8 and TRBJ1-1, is GAGVSQSPRYKVAKRGQDVALRCDPISGHVSLFWYQQALGQGPEFLTYFQNEAQLDKSGLPSDRFFAERPEGSVSTLKIQRTQQEDSAVYLCASSLAPRGYTEAFFGQGTRLTVV.

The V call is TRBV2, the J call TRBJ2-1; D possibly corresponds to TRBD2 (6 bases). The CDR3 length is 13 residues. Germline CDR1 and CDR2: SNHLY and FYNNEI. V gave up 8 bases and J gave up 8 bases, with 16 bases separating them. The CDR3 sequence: CASWTPGVDEQFF. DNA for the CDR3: TGTGCCAGCTGGACACCGGGGGTCGATGAGCAGTTCTTC.

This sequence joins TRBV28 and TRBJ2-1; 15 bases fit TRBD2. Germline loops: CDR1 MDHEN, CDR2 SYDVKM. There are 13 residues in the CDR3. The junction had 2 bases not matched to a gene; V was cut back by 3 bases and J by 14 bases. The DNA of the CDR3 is TGTGCCAGCAGTTTCAGGACTAGCGGGGGGGAGTTCTTC. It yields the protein CASSFRTSGGEFF.

CDR3 loop: CASSPEGQGNTIYF. In nucleotides, the CDR3 is TGCGCCAGCAGCCCAGAGGGACAGGGAAACACCATATATTTT. The rearrangement joins TRBV5-1 to TRBJ1-3; 7 bases align to TRBD1. The CDR3 sequence is 14 residues long. V was pared by 4 bases and J by 4 bases, with 5 bases of the junction left unmatched. Germline-derived CDR1 and CDR2 are SGHRS and YFSETQ.

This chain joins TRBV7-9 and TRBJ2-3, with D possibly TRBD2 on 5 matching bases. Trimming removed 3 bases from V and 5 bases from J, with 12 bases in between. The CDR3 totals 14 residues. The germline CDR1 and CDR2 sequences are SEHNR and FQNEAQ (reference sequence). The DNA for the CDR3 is TGTGCCAGCAGCTTCGAGGGATTGGGAGATACGCAGTATTTT. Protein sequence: CASSFEGLGDTQYF. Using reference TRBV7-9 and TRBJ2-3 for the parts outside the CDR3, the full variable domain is DTGVSQNPRHKITKRGQNVTFRCDPISEHNRLYWYRQTLGQGPEFLTYFQNEAQLEKSRLLSDRFSAERPKGSFSTLEIQRTEQGDSAMYLCASSFEGLGDTQYFGPGTRLTVL.

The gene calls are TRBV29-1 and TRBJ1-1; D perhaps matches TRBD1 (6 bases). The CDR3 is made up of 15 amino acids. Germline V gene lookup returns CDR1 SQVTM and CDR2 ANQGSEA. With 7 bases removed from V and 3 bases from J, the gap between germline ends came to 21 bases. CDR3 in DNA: TGCAGCGCCCTAGGGGGGGGAGGCATACACACTGAAGCTTTCTTT. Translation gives CSALGGGGIHTEAFF.

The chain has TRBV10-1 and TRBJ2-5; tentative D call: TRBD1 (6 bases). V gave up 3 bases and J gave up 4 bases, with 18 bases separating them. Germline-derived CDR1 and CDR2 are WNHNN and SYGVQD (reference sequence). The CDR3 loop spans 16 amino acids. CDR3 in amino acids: CASSDNAAGDGETQYF. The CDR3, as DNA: TGCGCCAGCAGTGATAACGCCGCAGGGGACGGAGAGACCCAGTACTTC.

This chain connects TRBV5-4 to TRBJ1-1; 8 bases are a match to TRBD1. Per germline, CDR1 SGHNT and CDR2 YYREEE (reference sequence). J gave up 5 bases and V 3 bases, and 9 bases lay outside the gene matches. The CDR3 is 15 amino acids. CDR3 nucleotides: TGTGCCAGCAGCTCGGACAGGGAAAGGGTGACTGAAGCTTTCTTT. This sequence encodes CASSSDRERVTEAFF.

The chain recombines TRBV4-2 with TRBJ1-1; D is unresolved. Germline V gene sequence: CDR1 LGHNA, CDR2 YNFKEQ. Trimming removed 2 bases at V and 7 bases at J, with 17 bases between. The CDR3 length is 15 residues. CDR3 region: CASSQYHSLLGEAFF. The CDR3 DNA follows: TGTGCCAGCAGCCAATATCACAGCCTCTTGGGTGAAGCTTTCTTT.

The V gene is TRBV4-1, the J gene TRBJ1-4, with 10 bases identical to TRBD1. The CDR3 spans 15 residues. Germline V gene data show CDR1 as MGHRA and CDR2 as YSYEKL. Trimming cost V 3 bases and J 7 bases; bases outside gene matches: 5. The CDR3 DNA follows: TGCGCCAGCAGCCAGACAGGGGGCCTCGGTGAAAAACTGTTTTTT. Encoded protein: CASSQTGGLGEKLFF.

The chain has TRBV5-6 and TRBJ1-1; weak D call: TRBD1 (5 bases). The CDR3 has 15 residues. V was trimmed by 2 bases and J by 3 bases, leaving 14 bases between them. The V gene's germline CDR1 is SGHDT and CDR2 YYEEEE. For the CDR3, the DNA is TGTGCCAGCAGCTTTCGCCGACAGTGGTACACTGAAGCTTTCTTT. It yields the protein CASSFRRQWYTEAFF.

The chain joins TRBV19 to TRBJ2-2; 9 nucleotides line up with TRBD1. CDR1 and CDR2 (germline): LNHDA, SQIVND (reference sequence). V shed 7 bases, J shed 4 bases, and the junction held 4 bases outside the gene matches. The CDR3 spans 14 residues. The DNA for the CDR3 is TGTGCCAGTATGGGACAGGGTAGCACCGGGGAGCTGTTTTTT. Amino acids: CASMGQGSTGELFF.

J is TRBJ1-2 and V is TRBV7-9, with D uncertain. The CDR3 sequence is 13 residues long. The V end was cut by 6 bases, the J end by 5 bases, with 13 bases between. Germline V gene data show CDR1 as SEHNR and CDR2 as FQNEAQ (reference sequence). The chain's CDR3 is CASSSSIIYGYTF. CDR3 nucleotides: TGTGCCAGCAGTTCGAGCATCATATATGGCTACACCTTC.

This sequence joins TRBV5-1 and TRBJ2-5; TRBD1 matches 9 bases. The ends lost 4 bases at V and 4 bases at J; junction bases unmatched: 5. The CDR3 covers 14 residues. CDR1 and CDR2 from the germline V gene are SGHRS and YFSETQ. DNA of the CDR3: TGCGCCAGCAGCGATACAGGGGGCCGAGAGACCCAGTACTTC. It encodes CASSDTGGRETQYF.

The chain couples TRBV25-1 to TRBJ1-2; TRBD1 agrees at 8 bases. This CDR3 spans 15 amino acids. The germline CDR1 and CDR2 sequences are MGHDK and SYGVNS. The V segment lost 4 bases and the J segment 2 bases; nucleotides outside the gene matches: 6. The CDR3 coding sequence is TGTGCCAGCAGTGGGCAACACAGGGGGAACTATGGCTACACCTTC. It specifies CASSGQHRGNYGYTF.

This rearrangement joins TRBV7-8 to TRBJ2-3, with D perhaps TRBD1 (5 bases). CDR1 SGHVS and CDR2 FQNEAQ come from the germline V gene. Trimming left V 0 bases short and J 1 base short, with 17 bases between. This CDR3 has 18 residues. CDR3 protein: CASSLAEDSAGRTDTQYF. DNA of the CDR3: TGTGCCAGCAGCTTAGCGGAAGACAGTGCAGGACGCACAGATACGCAGTATTTT.

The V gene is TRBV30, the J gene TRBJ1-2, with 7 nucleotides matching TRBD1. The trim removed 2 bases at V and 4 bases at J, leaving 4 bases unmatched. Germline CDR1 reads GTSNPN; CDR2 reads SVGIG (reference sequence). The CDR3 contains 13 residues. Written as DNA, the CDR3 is TGTGCCTGGAGTCCAGACAGGGCCTATGGCTACACCTTC. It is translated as CAWSPDRAYGYTF.

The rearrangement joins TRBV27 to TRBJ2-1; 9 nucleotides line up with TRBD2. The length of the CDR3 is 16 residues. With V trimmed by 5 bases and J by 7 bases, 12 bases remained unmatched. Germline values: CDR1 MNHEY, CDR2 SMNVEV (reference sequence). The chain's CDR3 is CASSVLRAGGGNEQFF. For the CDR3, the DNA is TGTGCCAGCAGTGTCCTCCGGGCGGGAGGGGGAAATGAGCAGTTCTTC.

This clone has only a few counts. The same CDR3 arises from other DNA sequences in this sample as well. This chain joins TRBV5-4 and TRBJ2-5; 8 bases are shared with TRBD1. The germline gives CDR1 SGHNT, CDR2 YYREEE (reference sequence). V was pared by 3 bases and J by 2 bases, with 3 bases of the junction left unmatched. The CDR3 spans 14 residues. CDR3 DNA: TGTGCCAGCAGCTGGACAGGGAGGCAAGAGACCCAGTACTTC. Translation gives CASSWTGRQETQYF.

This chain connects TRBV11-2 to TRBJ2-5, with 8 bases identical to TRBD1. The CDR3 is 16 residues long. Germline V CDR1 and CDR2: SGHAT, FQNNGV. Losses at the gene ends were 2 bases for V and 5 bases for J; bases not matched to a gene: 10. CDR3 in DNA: TGTGCCAGCAGCTTAAGTCTCAGGGGGCAGTGGGAGACCCAGTACTTC. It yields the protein CASSLSLRGQWETQYF. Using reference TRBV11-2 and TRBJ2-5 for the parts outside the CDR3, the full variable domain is EAGVAQSPRYKIIEKRQSVAFWCNPISGHATLYWYQQILGQGPKLLIQFQNNGVVDDSQLPKDRFSAERLKGVDSTLKIQPAKLEDSAVYLCASSLSLRGQWETQYFGPGTRLLVL.